This TCR beta chain was observed in a study of control samples from healthy donors and cancer patients. Libraries were prepared by immunoSEQ multiplex PCR; TCRdb keeps only in-frame clonotypes and omits some of them. In the table there are approximately 190,000 clones, roughly nine tenths of which are singletons. Germline CDR1 is SGHRS and CDR2 is YFSETQ. V was clipped by 0 bases and J by 6 bases, with 19 bases between them. This CDR3 contains 16 residues. Sample: blood. The chain carries TRBV5-1 and TRBJ2-7; D ambiguous. This TCR was recovered from a man younger than 40 in good health. Written as DNA, the CDR3 is TGCGCCAGCAGCTTGGCCCGAGCAGGTGCCTGGTTCGAGCAGTACTTC. Amino acids: CASSLARAGAWFEQYF.